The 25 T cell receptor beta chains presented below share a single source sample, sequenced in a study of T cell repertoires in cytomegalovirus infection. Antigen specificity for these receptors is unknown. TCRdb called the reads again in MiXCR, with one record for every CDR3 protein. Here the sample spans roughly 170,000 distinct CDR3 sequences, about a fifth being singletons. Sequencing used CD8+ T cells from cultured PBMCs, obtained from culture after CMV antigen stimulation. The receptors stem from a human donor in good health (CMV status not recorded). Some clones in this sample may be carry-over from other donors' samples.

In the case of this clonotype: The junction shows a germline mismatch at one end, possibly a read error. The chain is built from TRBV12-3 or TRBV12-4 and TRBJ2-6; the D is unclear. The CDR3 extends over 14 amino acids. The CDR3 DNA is TGTGCCAGCAGTTTAGGGGCTGGGACCAACGTCCTGACTTTC. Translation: CASSLGAGTNVLTF.

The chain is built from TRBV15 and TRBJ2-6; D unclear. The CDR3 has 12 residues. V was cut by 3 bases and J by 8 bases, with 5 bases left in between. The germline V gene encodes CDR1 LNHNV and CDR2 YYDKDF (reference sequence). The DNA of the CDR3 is TGTGCCACCAGCAGCCTTACCAACGTCCTGACTTTC. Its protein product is CATSSLTNVLTF.

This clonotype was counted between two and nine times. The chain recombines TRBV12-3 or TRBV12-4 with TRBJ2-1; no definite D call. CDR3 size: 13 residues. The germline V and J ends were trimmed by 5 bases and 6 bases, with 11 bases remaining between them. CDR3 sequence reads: CASSLPPPNEQFF. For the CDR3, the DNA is TGTGCCAGCAGTCTCCCTCCGCCCAATGAGCAGTTCTTC.

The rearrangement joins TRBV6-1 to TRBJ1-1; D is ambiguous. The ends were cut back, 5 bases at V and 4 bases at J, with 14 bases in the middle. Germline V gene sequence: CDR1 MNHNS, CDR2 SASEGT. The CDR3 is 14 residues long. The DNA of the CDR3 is TGTGCCAGCAGTTCTGGCAAATTAGTCACTGAAGCTTTCTTT. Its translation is CASSSGKLVTEAFF.

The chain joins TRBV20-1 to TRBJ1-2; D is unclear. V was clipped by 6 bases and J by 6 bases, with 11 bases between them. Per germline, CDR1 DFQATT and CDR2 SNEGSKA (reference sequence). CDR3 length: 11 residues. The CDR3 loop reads CSAKTRDGYTF. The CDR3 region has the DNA TGCAGTGCAAAGACCCGAGATGGCTACACCTTC.

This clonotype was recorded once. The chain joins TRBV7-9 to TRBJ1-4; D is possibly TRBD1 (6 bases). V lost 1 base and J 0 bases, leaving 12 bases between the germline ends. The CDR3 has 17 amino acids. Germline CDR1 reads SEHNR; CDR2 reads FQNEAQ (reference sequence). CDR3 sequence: CASSLDRTAATNEKLFF. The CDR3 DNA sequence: TGTGCCAGCAGCTTAGATAGGACAGCGGCAACTAATGAAAAACTGTTTTTT.

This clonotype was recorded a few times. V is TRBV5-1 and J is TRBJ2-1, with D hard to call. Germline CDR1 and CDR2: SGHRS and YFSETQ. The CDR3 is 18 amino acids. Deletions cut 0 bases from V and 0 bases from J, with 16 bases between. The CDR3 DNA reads TGCGCCAGCAGCTTGGACGTTGGCAGACAAAGCTCCTACAATGAGCAGTTCTTC. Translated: CASSLDVGRQSSYNEQFF.

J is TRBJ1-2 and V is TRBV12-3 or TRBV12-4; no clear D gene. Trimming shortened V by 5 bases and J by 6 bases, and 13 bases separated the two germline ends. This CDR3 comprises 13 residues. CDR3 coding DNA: TGTGCCAGCAGTCTATCAGAGAAACATGGCTACACCTTC. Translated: CASSLSEKHGYTF.

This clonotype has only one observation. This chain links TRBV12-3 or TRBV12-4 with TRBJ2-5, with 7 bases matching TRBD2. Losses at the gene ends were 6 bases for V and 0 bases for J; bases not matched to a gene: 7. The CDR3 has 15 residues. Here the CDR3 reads CASSLSRGDQETQYF. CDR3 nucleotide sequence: TGTGCCAGCAGCCTCAGCCGGGGGGACCAAGAGACCCAGTACTTC.

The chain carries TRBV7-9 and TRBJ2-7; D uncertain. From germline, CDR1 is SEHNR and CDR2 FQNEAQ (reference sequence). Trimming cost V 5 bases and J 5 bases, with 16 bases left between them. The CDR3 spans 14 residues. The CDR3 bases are TGTGCCAGCAGCCCCAGAACCGCCGGCGACGAGCAGTACTTC. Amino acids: CASSPRTAGDEQYF.

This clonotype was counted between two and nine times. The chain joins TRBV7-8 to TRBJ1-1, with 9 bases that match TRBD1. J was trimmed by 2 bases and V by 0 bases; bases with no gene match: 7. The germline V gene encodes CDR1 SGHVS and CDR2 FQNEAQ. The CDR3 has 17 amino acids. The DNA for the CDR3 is TGTGCCAGCAGCTTAGCAGGAACAGGGGGCCGAAACACTGAAGCTTTCTTT. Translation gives CASSLAGTGGRNTEAFF. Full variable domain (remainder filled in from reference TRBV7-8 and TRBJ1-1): GAGVSQSPRYKVAKRGQDVALRCDPISGHVSLFWYQQALGQGPEFLTYFQNEAQLDKSGLPSDRFFAERPEGSVSTLKIQRTQQEDSAVYLCASSLAGTGGRNTEAFFGQGTRLTVV.

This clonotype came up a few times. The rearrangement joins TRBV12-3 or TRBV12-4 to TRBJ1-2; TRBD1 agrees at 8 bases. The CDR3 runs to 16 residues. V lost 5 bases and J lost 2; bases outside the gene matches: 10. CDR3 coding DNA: TGTGCCAGCAGTGGCCAGGGACAGGACTTCAACTATGGCTACACCTTC. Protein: CASSGQGQDFNYGYTF.

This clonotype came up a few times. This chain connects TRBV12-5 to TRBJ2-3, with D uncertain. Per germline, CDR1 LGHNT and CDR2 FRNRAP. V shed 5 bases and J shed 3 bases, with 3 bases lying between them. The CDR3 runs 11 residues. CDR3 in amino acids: CASGVTDTQYF. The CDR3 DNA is TGTGCTAGTGGTGTAACAGATACGCAGTATTTT. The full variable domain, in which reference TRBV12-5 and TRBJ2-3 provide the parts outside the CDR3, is DARVTQTPRHKVTEMGQEVTMRCQPILGHNTVFWYRQTMMQGLELLAYFRNRAPLDDSGMPKDRFSAEMPDATLATLKIQPSEPRDSAVYFCASGVTDTQYFGPGTRLTVL.

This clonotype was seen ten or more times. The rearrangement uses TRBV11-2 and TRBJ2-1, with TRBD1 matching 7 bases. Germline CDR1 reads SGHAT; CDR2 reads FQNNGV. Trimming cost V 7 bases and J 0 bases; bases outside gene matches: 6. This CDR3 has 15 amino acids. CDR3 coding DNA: TGTGCCAGCACCAGAGGGGGCAACTCCTACAATGAGCAGTTCTTC. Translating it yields CASTRGGNSYNEQFF.

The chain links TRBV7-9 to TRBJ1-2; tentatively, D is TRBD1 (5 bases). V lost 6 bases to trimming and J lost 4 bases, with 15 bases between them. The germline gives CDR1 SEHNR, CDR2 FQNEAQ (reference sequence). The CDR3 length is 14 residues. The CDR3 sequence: CASSLAGLRYGYTF. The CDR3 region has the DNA TGTGCCAGCAGTCTGGCAGGGCTGCGCTATGGCTACACCTTC.

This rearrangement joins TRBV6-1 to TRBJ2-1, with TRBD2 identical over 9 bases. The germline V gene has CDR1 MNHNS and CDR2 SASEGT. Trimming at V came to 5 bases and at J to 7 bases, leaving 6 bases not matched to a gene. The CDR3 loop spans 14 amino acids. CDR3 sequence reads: CASSYGTSLNEQFF. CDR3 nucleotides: TGTGCCAGCAGTTACGGGACTAGCTTGAATGAGCAGTTCTTC.

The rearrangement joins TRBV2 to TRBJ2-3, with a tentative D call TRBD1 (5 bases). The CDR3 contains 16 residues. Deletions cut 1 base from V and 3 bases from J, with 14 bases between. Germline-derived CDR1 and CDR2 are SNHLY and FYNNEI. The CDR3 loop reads CASSEVTRSGTDTQYF. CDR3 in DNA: TGTGCCAGCAGTGAAGTGACAAGGTCAGGGACAGATACGCAGTATTTT.

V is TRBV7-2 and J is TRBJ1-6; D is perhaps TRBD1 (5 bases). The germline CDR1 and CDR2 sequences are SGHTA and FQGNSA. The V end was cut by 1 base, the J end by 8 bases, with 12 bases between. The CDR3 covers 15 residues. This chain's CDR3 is CASSLEGRLHSPLHF. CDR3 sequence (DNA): TGTGCCAGCAGCTTAGAGGGACGTCTCCATTCACCCCTCCACTTT.

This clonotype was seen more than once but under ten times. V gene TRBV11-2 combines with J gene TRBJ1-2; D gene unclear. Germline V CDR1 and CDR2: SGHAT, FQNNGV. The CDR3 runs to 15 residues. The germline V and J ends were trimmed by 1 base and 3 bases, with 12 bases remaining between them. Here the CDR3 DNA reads TGTGCCAGCAGCTTAGGTTATGCGGCAGACTATGGCTACACCTTC. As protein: CASSLGYAADYGYTF.

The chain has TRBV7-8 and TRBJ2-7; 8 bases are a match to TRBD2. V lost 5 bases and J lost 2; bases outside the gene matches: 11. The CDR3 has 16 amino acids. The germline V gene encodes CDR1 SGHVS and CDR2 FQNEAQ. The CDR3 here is CASSPLGSGGTYEQYF. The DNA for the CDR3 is TGTGCCAGCAGCCCACTGGGGAGCGGGGGAACCTACGAGCAGTACTTC.

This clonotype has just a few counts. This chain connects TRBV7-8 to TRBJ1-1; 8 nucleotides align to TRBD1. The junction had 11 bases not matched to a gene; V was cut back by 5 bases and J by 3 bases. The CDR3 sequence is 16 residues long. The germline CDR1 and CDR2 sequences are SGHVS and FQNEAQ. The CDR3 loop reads CASSLRQGRRDTEAFF. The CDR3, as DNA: TGTGCCAGCAGCCTAAGACAGGGGAGACGGGACACTGAAGCTTTCTTT.

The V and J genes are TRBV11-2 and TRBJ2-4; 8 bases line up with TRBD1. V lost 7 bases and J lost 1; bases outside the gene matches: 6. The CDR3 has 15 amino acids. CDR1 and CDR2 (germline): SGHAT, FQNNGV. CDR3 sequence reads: CASNLRDRAKNIQYF. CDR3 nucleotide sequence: TGTGCCAGCAACCTCCGGGACAGGGCCAAAAACATTCAGTACTTC.

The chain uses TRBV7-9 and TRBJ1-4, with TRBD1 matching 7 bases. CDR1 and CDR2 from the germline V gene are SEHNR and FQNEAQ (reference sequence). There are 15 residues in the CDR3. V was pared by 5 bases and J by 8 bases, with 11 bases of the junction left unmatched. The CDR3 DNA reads TGTGCCAGCAGCGGTCCAGGGGGTGGGAAAGAAAAACTGTTTTTT. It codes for CASSGPGGGKEKLFF.

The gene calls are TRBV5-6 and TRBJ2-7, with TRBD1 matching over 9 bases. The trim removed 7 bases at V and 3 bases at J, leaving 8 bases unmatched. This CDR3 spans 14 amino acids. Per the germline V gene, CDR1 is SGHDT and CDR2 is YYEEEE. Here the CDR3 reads CASAFGTGLYEQYF. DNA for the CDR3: TGTGCCAGCGCCTTTGGGACAGGGCTCTACGAGCAGTACTTC. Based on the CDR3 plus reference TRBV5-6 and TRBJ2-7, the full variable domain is DAGVTQSPTHLIKTRGQQVTLRCSPKSGHDTVSWYQQALGQGPQFIFQYYEEEERQRGNFPDRFSGHQFPNYSSELNVNALLLGDSALYLCASAFGTGLYEQYFGPGTRLTVT.

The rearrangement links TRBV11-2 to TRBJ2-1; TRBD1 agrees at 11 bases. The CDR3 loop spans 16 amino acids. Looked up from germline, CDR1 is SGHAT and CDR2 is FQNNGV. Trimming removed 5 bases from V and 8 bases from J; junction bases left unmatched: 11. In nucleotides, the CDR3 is TGTGCCAGCAGCCCGAACCCGGGACAGGGGGTCGATGAGCAGTTCTTC. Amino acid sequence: CASSPNPGQGVDEQFF.